Sequencing of this TCR beta chain was carried out in a study of T-cell reconstitution after alpha-beta-depleted transplantation in children. Details on this clonotype: Its antigen remains unidentified.

Study-level results: One year after transplant, T-cell counts and diversity came mostly from newly produced T cells. Expanded graft clones, several hundred of them, were reportedly the source of alpha-beta T cells about two months after transplant. At day 60, the high TCRbeta diversity found in some patients originated from recipient T cells and thymic progenitors that had survived.

TCRbeta library preparation incorporated unique molecular identifiers. TCRdb used MiXCR to reprocess the PCR reads, holding one entry per CDR3 protein. The table has about 980,000 distinct CDR3 sequences, about 29% seen once. V was pared by 2 bases and J by 0 bases, with 11 bases between. The CDR3 is 15 amino acids. This TCR was recovered from a boy under three years old who had a stem cell transplant for SCID, so the T cells may come from the graft donor. V and J are TRBV12-3 or TRBV12-4 and TRBJ2-7, with D possibly TRBD2 on 5 matching bases. The sequencing here drew on PBMCs, mostly from graft donor cells, taken 360 days after TCRalphabeta/CD19-depleted stem cell transplant. CDR3 loop: CASSLRRADSYEQYF. The CDR3 DNA is TGTGCCAGCAGTTTACGGCGGGCGGACTCCTACGAGCAGTACTTC.